A single sample is the source of the 31 T cell receptor beta chains below, sequenced in a study of CD8 T cells in Susac syndrome (dated by TCRdb to 2018 to 2020). Library preparation used the immunoSEQ multiplex PCR assay. RNA was extracted using the RNeasy kit, and roughly 0.5 to 1 ug of the RNA was reverse transcribed with random hexamers. The public reads were quality trimmed at Q25 with fastp and then assembled into clones with MiXCR by TCRdb, keeping productive beta chains. Each entry merges the rows of one CDR3 protein and shows their most common DNA and genes. This sample has 150,000 to 200,000 distinct CDR3 sequences in its table, and around 93% of those were observed once. The ten largest account for 0.1% to 0.12% of the sample. The sequenced material came from CD4+ T cells from PBMCs. The receptor source for this set is a human donor in good health.

This clonotype came up a few times. The chain's CDR3 is CASSRTGGSGNQPQHF. For the CDR3, the DNA is TGTGCCAGCAGTAGGACAGGGGGCTCCGGCAATCAGCCCCAGCATTTT. The genes are TRBV12-3 or TRBV12-4 and TRBJ1-5; 11 bases are shared with TRBD1. The V and J ends lost 5 bases and 2 bases, in that order; junction bases with no gene match: 5. The CDR3 is 16 amino acids.

As DNA, the CDR3 is TGCAGTAGGAGGCAGGGAGGCCAAGAGACCCAGTACTTC. This gives the protein CSRRQGGQETQYF. J is TRBJ2-5 and V is TRBV20-1, with D possibly matching TRBD2 (6 bases). The CDR3 totals 13 residues. V gave up 8 bases and J gave up 1 base, with 14 bases separating them. CDR1 DFQATT and CDR2 SNEGSKA come from the germline V gene (reference sequence).

In this sample, this clonotype turned up once. This chain joins TRBV4-1 and TRBJ2-6; TRBD2 agrees at 8 bases. J gave up 2 bases and V 7 bases, and 13 bases lay outside the gene matches. Germline lookup yields CDR1 MGHRA and CDR2 YSYEKL. CDR3 length: 18 amino acids. The DNA of the CDR3 is TGCGCCAGCAACATGGCATTAGCGGGGAGAACTGGGGCCAACGTCCTGACTTTC. This translates into CASNMALAGRTGANVLTF.

The rearrangement uses TRBV7-9 and TRBJ1-2; TRBD1 is a possible D gene (5 bases). Trimming pared 0 bases from V and 5 bases from J, leaving 16 bases between. The CDR3 consists of 16 residues. Germline loops: CDR1 SEHNR, CDR2 FQNEAQ (reference sequence). The CDR3 bases are TGTGCCAGCAGCTTAGCTGAGCAGGGAGGAAGATATGGCTACACCTTC. Translating it yields CASSLAEQGGRYGYTF.

V is TRBV25-1 and J is TRBJ1-6; no clear D. The CDR3 consists of 13 residues. Germline-derived CDR1 and CDR2 are MGHDK and SYGVNS. Trimming cost V 1 base and J 10 bases, with 8 bases left between them. For the CDR3, the DNA is TGTGCCAGCAGTGAATCCCCCGGATCACCCCTCCACTTT. Its translation is CASSESPGSPLHF.

V usage is TRBV6-5 and J usage is TRBJ1-2; D is ambiguous. CDR1 is MNHEY and CDR2 is SVGAGI in the germline V gene. The V gene lost 7 bases and the J gene lost 8 bases, with 8 bases spanning the gap. This CDR3 is 10 amino acids long. CDR3 in DNA: TGTGCCAGCACGGAGACGGGCTACACCTTC. Translation: CASTETGYTF.

This clonotype was recorded only once. The chain links TRBV2 to TRBJ1-1; D is perhaps TRBD1 (5 bases). The V end lost 0 bases, the J end lost 3 bases, and 20 bases lay between the germline ends. The CDR3 length is 18 residues. In germline, CDR1 is SNHLY, CDR2 FYNNEI. The CDR3 reads CASSEALQRGQGDTEAFF. CDR3 bases: TGTGCCAGCAGTGAAGCGCTTCAGAGGGGTCAGGGTGACACTGAAGCTTTCTTT.

This sequence joins TRBV19 and TRBJ1-1; possibly TRBD1 for D (6 bases). Germline CDR1 is LNHDA and CDR2 is SQIVND (reference sequence). V lost 2 bases to trimming and J lost 4 bases, with 8 bases between them. This CDR3 has 13 residues. The CDR3 bases are TGTGCCAGTAGTATACAGGGGAGCACTGAAGCTTTCTTT. This translates into CASSIQGSTEAFF.

The chain uses TRBV10-3 and TRBJ2-6; no definite D call. The CDR3 spans 17 residues. V lost 2 bases and J lost 0, with 11 bases in between. The germline gives CDR1 ENHRY, CDR2 SYGVKD. The CDR3 loop reads CAISEGVLSSGANVLTF. The CDR3, as DNA: TGTGCCATCAGTGAGGGGGTCTTAAGCTCTGGGGCCAACGTCCTGACTTTC.

This chain uses TRBV5-1 with TRBJ2-5, with a weak D call TRBD2 (6 bases). In germline, CDR1 is SGHRS, CDR2 YFSETQ. Trimming took 4 bases from V and 5 from J, leaving 15 bases between them. The CDR3 length is 14 residues. CDR3 DNA sequence: TGCGCCAGCAGCACTCCCGGGGGTTTGGAGACCCAGTACTTC. Translating gives CASSTPGGLETQYF.

V gene TRBV5-1 combines with J gene TRBJ2-2; D may be TRBD1 (6 bases). Trimming took off 8 bases at V and 6 bases at J, with 11 bases between the two ends. CDR1 and CDR2 from the germline V gene are SGHRS and YFSETQ. The CDR3 contains 12 residues. CDR3 in DNA: TGCGCCAGTCACGAGGGGGCCGGGGAGCTGTTTTTT. As protein: CASHEGAGELFF.

The chain recombines TRBV7-2 with TRBJ1-5; no clear D. The V end was cut by 1 base, the J end by 11 bases, with 12 bases between. CDR3 length equals 13 residues. In germline, CDR1 is SGHTA, CDR2 FQGNSA. CDR3 sequence (DNA): TGTGCCAGCAGCTTAGGTACGGGAATGGCCCAGCATTTT. It yields the protein CASSLGTGMAQHF.

This chain uses TRBV9 with TRBJ2-2; no clear D. The ends were cut back, 0 bases at V and 4 bases at J, with 10 bases in the middle. This CDR3 has 15 residues. Germline CDR1 reads SGDLS; CDR2 reads YYNGEE. CDR3 sequence reads: CASSVVGSSTGELFF. The CDR3 DNA sequence: TGTGCCAGCAGCGTAGTTGGGTCGTCCACCGGGGAGCTGTTTTTT.

The chain couples TRBV7-9 to TRBJ2-3; TRBD1 might be the D (6 bases). CDR3 length: 13 amino acids. V was shortened by 8 bases and J by 1 base, with 10 bases between the two germline ends. The germline CDR1 and CDR2 sequences are SEHNR and FQNEAQ (reference sequence). This CDR3 is CASGGRGTDTQYF. The CDR3 region has the DNA TGTGCCAGCGGGGGCCGGGGCACAGATACGCAGTATTTT.

The rearrangement joins TRBV28 to TRBJ1-1; D remains unclear. The CDR3 sequence is 14 residues long. Trimming cost V 5 bases and J 6 bases, with 16 bases left between them. CDR1 is MDHEN and CDR2 is SYDVKM in the germline V gene. This CDR3 reads CASSGEGVVAEAFF. The CDR3 nucleotides are TGTGCCAGCAGTGGGGAGGGAGTGGTCGCTGAAGCTTTCTTT.

As concerns this clonotype: The junction does not match germline at one end; this may be a read error. This chain links TRBV7-2 with TRBJ1-6; D unclear. The CDR3 totals 13 residues. Germline V gene sequence: CDR1 SGHTA, CDR2 FQGNSA. The CDR3 protein is CASSLLADSPRDF. The CDR3 nucleotides are TGTGCCAGCAGCCTCTTGGCGGACTCTCCCCGGGACTTT.

V and J are TRBV5-4 and TRBJ1-4; maybe TRBD1 (6 bases). The germline CDR1 and CDR2 sequences are SGHNT and YYREEE (reference sequence). The V gene lost 4 bases and the J gene lost 4 bases, with 14 bases spanning the gap. This CDR3 is 15 amino acids long. DNA for the CDR3: TGTGCCAGCAGCCGGGGGGGCCAGCTTAATGAAAAACTGTTTTTT. It codes for CASSRGGQLNEKLFF.

The gene calls are TRBV5-1 and TRBJ2-2, with 7 bases fitting TRBD2. The CDR3 extends over 15 amino acids. Germline V gene sequence: CDR1 SGHRS, CDR2 YFSETQ. V shed 0 bases, J shed 4 bases, and the junction held 3 bases outside the gene matches. The CDR3 protein is CASSLGLAVTGELFF. DNA for the CDR3: TGCGCCAGCAGCTTGGGACTAGCCGTCACCGGGGAGCTGTTTTTT.

This chain joins TRBV27 and TRBJ1-1; no clear D gene. CDR3 size: 15 residues. Germline V gene sequence: CDR1 MNHEY, CDR2 SMNVEV (reference sequence). Trimming cost V 0 bases and J 6 bases, with 14 bases left between them. CDR3 loop: CASSLSYAASPEAFF. CDR3 bases: TGTGCCAGCAGTTTATCGTATGCCGCGTCACCTGAAGCTTTCTTT.

The chain employs TRBV30 and TRBJ2-1, with TRBD2 matching over 11 bases. The length of the CDR3 is 14 residues. With V trimmed by 0 bases and J by 9 bases, 4 bases remained unmatched. The germline gives CDR1 GTSNPN, CDR2 SVGIG (reference sequence). The CDR3: CAWSVSLAGGEQFF. The CDR3 DNA is TGTGCCTGGAGTGTAAGCCTAGCGGGGGGTGAGCAGTTCTTC.

The chain combines TRBV5-6 with TRBJ2-1, with a possible D match to TRBD2 (6 bases). Germline loops: CDR1 SGHDT, CDR2 YYEEEE. Trimming left V 4 bases short and J 0 bases short, with 14 bases between. This CDR3 is built from 16 residues. CDR3 protein: CASSGTGSSSYNEQFF. CDR3 coding DNA: TGTGCCAGCAGCGGGACTGGATCCAGCTCCTACAATGAGCAGTTCTTC.

The rearrangement links TRBV7-2 to TRBJ2-7; D call uncertain. CDR1 is SGHTA, CDR2 FQGNSA, per germline. Deletions cut 4 bases from V and 5 bases from J, with 9 bases between. The CDR3 is 12 residues long. CDR3 DNA: TGTGCCAGCAGCTCCCTGGCCCACGAGCAGTACGTC. This codes for CASSSLAHEQYV.

This chain links TRBV28 with TRBJ2-1, with 9 bases aligning to TRBD2. The CDR3 is 16 residues long. Germline V gives CDR1 MDHEN, CDR2 SYDVKM. After removal of 7 bases from V and 7 bases from J, the junction contained 14 bases not matched to a gene. CDR3 nucleotide sequence: TGTGCCAGCACCCACGAGGGGCGGGGGGGCCAGAATGAGCAGTTCTTC. It is translated as CASTHEGRGGQNEQFF. The full variable domain, rest sourced from reference TRBV28 and TRBJ2-1, is DVKVTQSSRYLVKRTGEKVFLECVQDMDHENMFWYRQDPGLGLRLIYFSYDVKMKEKGDIPEGYSVSREKKERFSLILESASTNQTSMYLCASTHEGRGGQNEQFFGPGTRLTVL.

This clonotype is a singleton in its sample. The chain carries TRBV6-5 and TRBJ2-2; D is uncertain. Germline CDR1 reads MNHEY; CDR2 reads SVGAGI. This CDR3 contains 15 residues. V lost 2 bases and J lost 0, with 7 bases in between. The CDR3 region is CASSYLDANTGELFF. The CDR3 DNA reads as TGTGCCAGCAGTTACCTTGATGCGAACACCGGGGAGCTGTTTTTT.

The chain carries TRBV12-3 or TRBV12-4 and TRBJ1-6, with D possibly matching TRBD1 (6 bases). V shed 8 bases and J shed 0 bases, with 17 bases lying between them. The CDR3 has 17 amino acids. The CDR3 DNA follows: TGTGCCAGCCGACTGAAGGGGGGAAGCTCCTATAATTCACCCCTCCACTTT. Its translation is CASRLKGGSSYNSPLHF.

V usage is TRBV2 and J usage is TRBJ2-4, with TRBD1 identical over 9 bases. The length of the CDR3 is 15 residues. The junction had 3 bases not matched to a gene; V was cut back by 6 bases and J by 0 bases. Germline V lookup: CDR1 SNHLY, CDR2 FYNNEI. The CDR3 spells CASRGQGIAKNIQYF. In DNA, the CDR3 is TGTGCCAGCAGGGGACAGGGAATAGCCAAAAACATTCAGTACTTC. The entire variable domain, with the rest obtained from reference TRBV2 and TRBJ2-4, is as follows: EPEVTQTPSHQVTQMGQEVILRCVPISNHLYFYWYRQILGQKVEFLVSFYNNEISEKSEIFDDQFSVERPDGSNFTLKIRSTKLEDSAMYFCASRGQGIAKNIQYFGAGTRLSVL.

This chain connects TRBV12-3 or TRBV12-4 to TRBJ1-1, with no clear D. Trimming removed 8 bases at V and 4 bases at J, with 8 bases between. The CDR3 covers 11 residues. The CDR3 reads CASRVITEAFF. The CDR3 DNA follows: TGTGCCAGCCGAGTGATCACTGAAGCTTTCTTT.

The chain carries TRBV19 and TRBJ1-5; possible D gene TRBD1, 5 bases. The CDR3 consists of 15 residues. Per the germline V gene, CDR1 is LNHDA and CDR2 is SQIVND (reference sequence). Trimming pared 3 bases from V and 2 bases from J, leaving 11 bases between. CDR3 in DNA: TGTGCCAGTAGTATCAATAAAGGGGGCAATCAGCCCCAGCATTTT. This gives the protein CASSINKGGNQPQHF.

The chain joins TRBV7-2 to TRBJ1-1; D gene ambiguous. Germline V gives CDR1 SGHTA, CDR2 FQGNSA. Trimming stripped 3 bases from V and 7 bases from J, with 6 bases between. The CDR3 extends over 11 amino acids. The CDR3 nucleotides are TGTGCCAGCAGCTTTGGCCTTGAAGCTTTCTTT. Translation: CASSFGLEAFF.

The sample holds one count of this clonotype. This chain joins TRBV20-1 and TRBJ1-6; 10 bases fit TRBD1. Trimming at V came to 6 bases and at J to 9 bases, leaving 8 bases not matched to a gene. The CDR3 sequence is 14 residues long. Germline V gene lookup returns CDR1 DFQATT and CDR2 SNEGSKA (reference sequence). The CDR3 loop is CSANKGQGGSPLHF. In DNA form, the CDR3 reads TGCAGTGCAAACAAAGGACAGGGGGGTTCACCCCTCCACTTT.

The V gene is TRBV30, the J gene TRBJ2-1, with a tentative D call TRBD2 (6 bases). V was cut by 3 bases and J by 7 bases, with 19 bases left in between. Germline CDR1 is GTSNPN and CDR2 is SVGIG (reference sequence). This CDR3 region has 15 residues. The CDR3 reads CAWRRKGDRGNEQFF. In DNA, the CDR3 is TGTGCCTGGAGACGGAAAGGTGACCGGGGGAATGAGCAGTTCTTC.